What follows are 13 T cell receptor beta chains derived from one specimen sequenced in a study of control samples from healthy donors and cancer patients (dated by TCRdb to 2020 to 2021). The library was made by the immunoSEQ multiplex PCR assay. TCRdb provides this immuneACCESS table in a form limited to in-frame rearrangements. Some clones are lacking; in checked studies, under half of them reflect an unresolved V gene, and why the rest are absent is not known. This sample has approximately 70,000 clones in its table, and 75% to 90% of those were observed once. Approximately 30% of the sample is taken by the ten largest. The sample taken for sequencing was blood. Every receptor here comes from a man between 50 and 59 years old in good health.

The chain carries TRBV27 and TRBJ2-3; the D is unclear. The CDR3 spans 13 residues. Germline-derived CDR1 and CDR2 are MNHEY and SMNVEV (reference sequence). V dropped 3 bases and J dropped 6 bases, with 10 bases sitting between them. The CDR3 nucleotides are TGTGCCAGCAGTTTTCGCTCGAGGGATACGCAGTATTTT. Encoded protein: CASSFRSRDTQYF.

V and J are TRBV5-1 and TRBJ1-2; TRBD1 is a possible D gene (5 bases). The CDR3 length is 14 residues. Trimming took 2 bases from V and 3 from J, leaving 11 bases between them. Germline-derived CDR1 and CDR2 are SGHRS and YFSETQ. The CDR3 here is CASSFSGKDYGYTF. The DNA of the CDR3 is TGCGCCAGCAGCTTTTCAGGGAAGGACTATGGCTACACCTTC.

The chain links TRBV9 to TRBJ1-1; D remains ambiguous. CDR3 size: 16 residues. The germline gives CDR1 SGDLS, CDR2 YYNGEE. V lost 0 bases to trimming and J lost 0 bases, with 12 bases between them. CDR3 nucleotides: TGTGCCAGCAGCGTAGCTCAAGCAGGCTTGAACACTGAAGCTTTCTTT. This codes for CASSVAQAGLNTEAFF.

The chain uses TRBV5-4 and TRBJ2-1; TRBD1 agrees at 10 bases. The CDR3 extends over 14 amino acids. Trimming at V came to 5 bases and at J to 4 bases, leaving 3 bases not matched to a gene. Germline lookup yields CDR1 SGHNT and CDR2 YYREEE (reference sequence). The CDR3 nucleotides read TGTGCCAGCAGTCCGGGACAGGGGTACAATGAGCAGTTCTTC. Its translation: CASSPGQGYNEQFF.

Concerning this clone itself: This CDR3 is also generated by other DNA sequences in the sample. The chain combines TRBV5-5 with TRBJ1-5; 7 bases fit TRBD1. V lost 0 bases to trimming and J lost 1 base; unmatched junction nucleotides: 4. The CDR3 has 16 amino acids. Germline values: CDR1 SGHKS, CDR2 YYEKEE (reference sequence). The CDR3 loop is CASSLGQGRSNQPQHF. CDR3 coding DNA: TGTGCCAGCAGCTTGGGACAGGGTCGGAGCAATCAGCCCCAGCATTTT.

Here the CDR3 reads CASSGMSSYNEQFF. For the CDR3, the DNA is TGTGCCAGCAGCGGGATGAGCTCCTACAATGAGCAGTTCTTC. The chain has TRBV11-3 and TRBJ2-1, with no clear D. The CDR3 is 14 residues long. V lost 5 bases and J lost 0, with 8 bases in between. Per the germline V gene, CDR1 is SGHNT and CDR2 is YENEEA.

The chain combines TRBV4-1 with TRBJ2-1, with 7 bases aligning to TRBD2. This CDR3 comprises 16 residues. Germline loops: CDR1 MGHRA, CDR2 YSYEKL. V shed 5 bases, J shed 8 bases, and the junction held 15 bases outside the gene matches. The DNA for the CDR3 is TGCGCCAGCAGCTTCCGCGAGGGACTAAGCGGGTATGAGCAGTTCTTC. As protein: CASSFREGLSGYEQFF.

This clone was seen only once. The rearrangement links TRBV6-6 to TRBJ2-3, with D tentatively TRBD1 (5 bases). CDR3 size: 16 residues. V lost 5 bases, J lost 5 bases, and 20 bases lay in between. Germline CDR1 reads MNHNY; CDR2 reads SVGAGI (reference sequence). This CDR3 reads CASSRQQVSGVDTQYF. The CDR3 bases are TGTGCCAGCAGTCGCCAACAGGTTTCGGGTGTAGATACGCAGTATTTT.

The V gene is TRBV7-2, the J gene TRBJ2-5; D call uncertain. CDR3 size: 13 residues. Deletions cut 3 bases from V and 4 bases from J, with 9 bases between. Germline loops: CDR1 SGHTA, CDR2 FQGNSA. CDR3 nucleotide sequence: TGTGCCAGCAGCTTTCGACATTTAGAGACCCAGTACTTC. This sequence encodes CASSFRHLETQYF.

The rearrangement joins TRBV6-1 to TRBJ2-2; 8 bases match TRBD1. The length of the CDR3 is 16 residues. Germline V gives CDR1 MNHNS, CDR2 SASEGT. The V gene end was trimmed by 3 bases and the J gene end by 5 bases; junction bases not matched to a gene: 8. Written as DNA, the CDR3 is TGTGCCAGCAGTGACCGTACAGGGGGTCGGACCGGGGAGCTGTTTTTT. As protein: CASSDRTGGRTGELFF.

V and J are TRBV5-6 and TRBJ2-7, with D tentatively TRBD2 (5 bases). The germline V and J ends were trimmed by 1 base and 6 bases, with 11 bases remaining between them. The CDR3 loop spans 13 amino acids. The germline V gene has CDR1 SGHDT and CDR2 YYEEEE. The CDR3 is CASSLTPGSEQYF. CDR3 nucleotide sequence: TGTGCCAGCAGCTTGACCCCGGGATCCGAGCAGTACTTC.

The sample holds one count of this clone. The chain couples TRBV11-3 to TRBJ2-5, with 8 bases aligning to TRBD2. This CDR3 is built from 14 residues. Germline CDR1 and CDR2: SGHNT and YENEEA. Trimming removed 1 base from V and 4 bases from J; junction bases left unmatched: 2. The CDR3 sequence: CASSLGSGVETQYF. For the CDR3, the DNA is TGTGCCAGCAGCTTAGGTAGCGGGGTAGAGACCCAGTACTTC. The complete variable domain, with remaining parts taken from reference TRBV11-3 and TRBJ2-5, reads EAGVVQSPRYKIIEKKQPVAFWCNPISGHNTLYWYLQNLGQGPELLIRYENEEAVDDSQLPKDRFSAERLKGVDSTLKIQPAELGDSAVYLCASSLGSGVETQYFGPGTRLLVL.

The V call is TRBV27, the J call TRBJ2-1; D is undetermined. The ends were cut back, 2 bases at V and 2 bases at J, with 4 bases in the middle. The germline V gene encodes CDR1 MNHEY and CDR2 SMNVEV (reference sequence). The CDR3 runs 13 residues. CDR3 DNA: TGTGCCAGCAGTTTACAGGCCTACAATGAGCAGTTCTTC. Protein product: CASSLQAYNEQFF.